These 4 T cell receptor beta chains were all obtained from the same sample, sequenced in a study of blood T cell repertoires in COVID-19. Measured with immunoSEQ multiplex PCR; TCRdb has only the in-frame clones, and not every one. Here the sample spans over 45,000 clones, approximately 80% being singletons. Input material: peripheral blood. These receptors were obtained from a man in his sixties with acute or convalescent COVID-19.

The CDR3 reads CASSGGQGGGETQYF. Here the CDR3 DNA reads TGTGCCAGCAGCGGCGGACAGGGAGGTGGAGAGACCCAGTACTTC. The chain uses TRBV9 and TRBJ2-5, with TRBD1 matching over 8 bases. Germline CDR1 is SGDLS and CDR2 is YYNGEE. The CDR3 contains 15 residues. Trimming cost V 3 bases and J 4 bases; bases outside gene matches: 8.

The gene calls are TRBV3-1 (or the pseudogene TRBV3-2) and TRBJ1-1; D is possibly TRBD1 (5 bases). Looked up from germline, CDR1 is LGHDT and CDR2 is YNNKEL (reference sequence). V was shortened by 1 base and J by 2 bases, with 11 bases between the two germline ends. The CDR3 totals 15 residues. The CDR3 region is CASSQVMTANTEAFF. CDR3 coding DNA: TGTGCCAGCAGCCAAGTGATGACAGCTAACACTGAAGCTTTCTTT.

V and J are TRBV6-5 and TRBJ1-1, with unresolved D. Trimming shortened V by 6 bases and J by 4 bases, and 15 bases separated the two germline ends. Germline assignment: CDR1 MNHEY and CDR2 SVGAGI. CDR3 length equals 14 residues. The CDR3 region is CASRYSPEGTEAFF. DNA for the CDR3: TGTGCCAGCAGGTACAGTCCTGAGGGCACTGAAGCTTTCTTT.

The rearrangement uses TRBV19 and TRBJ2-6, with D perhaps matching TRBD2 (5 bases). The length of the CDR3 is 16 residues. Trimming stripped 3 bases from V and 0 bases from J, with 9 bases between. Per germline, CDR1 LNHDA and CDR2 SQIVND (reference sequence). CDR3 sequence reads: CASSIVEVSGANVLTF. CDR3 DNA: TGTGCCAGTAGTATCGTGGAGGTCTCTGGGGCCAACGTCCTGACTTTC.